This TCR beta chain appears in the sequencing data of a study of breast tumors, draining lymph nodes, adjacent tissues. General study results and limits: The data were judged consistent with most tumor T cells coming from lymph node and expanding in tumor. Tumors had less TCR diversity than lymph nodes, more than nontumor tissue. The lymph node origin of tumor T cells was framed as consistent with a hypothesis, not demonstrated.

The lymph nodes were axillary draining lymph nodes from breast cancer patients. The V and J ends lost 1 base and 1 base, in that order; junction bases with no gene match: 2. The CDR3 consists of 15 residues. Germline CDR1 SGHTA, CDR2 FQGTGA. Points on this clonotype: Its antigen is unidentified.

Each CDR3 protein is one row after TCRdb ran MiXCR on the multiplex PCR reads. The repertoire holds 200,000 to 250,000 distinct CDR3 sequences, with nearly 35% as singletons. This TCR was recovered from a female donor with breast cancer. Some clones in this sample may be carry-over from other donors' samples. Sequencing was performed on axillary lymph node tissue. The chain combines TRBV7-3 with TRBJ2-3; TRBD2 matches at 7 bases. CDR3 coding DNA: TGTGCCAGCAGCTTAAGCGGGAGTGGCACAGATACGCAGTATTTT. Its translation: CASSLSGSGTDTQYF.